These 5 T cell receptor beta chains share one sample of origin, sequenced in a study of blood T cell repertoires in COVID-19 (dated by TCRdb to 2020 to 2022). The protocol used for the library was the immunoSEQ multiplex PCR assay. TCRdb limited this immuneACCESS table to in-frame rearrangements with V and J called. A share of clones is missing; checked studies link under half to unresolved V genes, and the rest is unexplained. The sample includes roughly 32,000 clones, with roughly 80% observed a single time. The ten largest account for roughly 14% of the sample. Material for sequencing was peripheral blood. The receptors here all came from a man older than 75 with active or convalescent COVID-19.

The chain recombines TRBV6-5 with TRBJ2-2; TRBD2 matches at 7 bases. The CDR3 length is 14 residues. The germline V gene has CDR1 MNHEY and CDR2 SVGAGI. V lost 6 bases, J lost 6 bases, and 7 bases stayed unmatched. CDR3 protein: CASRRERDAGELFF. The DNA for the CDR3 is TGTGCCAGCAGGCGGGAGAGGGACGCCGGGGAGCTGTTTTTT.

The rearrangement links TRBV5-4 to TRBJ2-3; D remains ambiguous. V gave up 1 base and J gave up 0 bases, with 9 bases separating them. CDR1 and CDR2 (germline): SGHNT, YYREEE (reference sequence). This CDR3 has 15 amino acids. CDR3 protein: CASSLSMASTDTQYF. CDR3 DNA: TGTGCCAGCAGCTTGTCGATGGCCAGCACAGATACGCAGTATTTT.

This clone came up once. The genes are TRBV3-1 (or the pseudogene TRBV3-2) and TRBJ2-3; the match to TRBD1 covers 7 bases. CDR3 length equals 16 residues. The V and J ends lost 2 bases and 2 bases, in that order; junction bases with no gene match: 7. From germline, CDR1 is LGHDT and CDR2 YNNKEL (reference sequence). CDR3 nucleotides: TGTGCCAGCAGCCAATTCGACAGGGCCCTCACAGATACGCAGTATTTT. Its protein is CASSQFDRALTDTQYF.

This clone was seen a handful of times. The rearrangement uses TRBV7-9 and TRBJ2-7, with 11 bases matching TRBD2. CDR1 and CDR2 from the germline V gene are SEHNR and FQNEAQ (reference sequence). V gave up 5 bases and J gave up 1 base; unmatched junction bases: 4. This CDR3 spans 15 amino acids. DNA for the CDR3: TGTGCCAGCAGCGTTAGCGGGAGGGCTTCCTACGAGCAGTACTTC. It specifies CASSVSGRASYEQYF.

J is TRBJ2-3 and V is TRBV2, with TRBD2 matching 11 bases. The CDR3 contains 16 residues. Trimming removed 2 bases from V and 5 bases from J; junction bases left unmatched: 6. The V gene's germline CDR1 is SNHLY and CDR2 FYNNEI. As DNA, the CDR3 is TGTGCCAGCAGTGAATCAGGGACTAGCGGTGGAGATACGCAGTATTTT. Translation gives CASSESGTSGGDTQYF.